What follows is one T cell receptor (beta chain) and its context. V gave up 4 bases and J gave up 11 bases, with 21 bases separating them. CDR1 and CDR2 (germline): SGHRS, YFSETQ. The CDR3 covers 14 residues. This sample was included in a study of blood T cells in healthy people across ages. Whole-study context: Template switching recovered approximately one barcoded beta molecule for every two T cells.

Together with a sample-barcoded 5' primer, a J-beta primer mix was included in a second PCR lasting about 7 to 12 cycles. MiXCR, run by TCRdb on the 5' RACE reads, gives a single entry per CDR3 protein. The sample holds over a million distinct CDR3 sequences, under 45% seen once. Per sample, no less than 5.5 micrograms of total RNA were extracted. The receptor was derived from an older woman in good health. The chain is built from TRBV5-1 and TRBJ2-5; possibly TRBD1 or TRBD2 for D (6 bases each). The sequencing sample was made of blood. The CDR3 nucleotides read TGCGCCAGCAGCCCGGGCGGGACATTAAATGAGCAGTACTTC. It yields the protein CASSPGGTLNEQYF.